This TCR beta chain is from a study of T cells in Graves' hyperthyroidism and ophthalmopathy. TCR beta CDR3 sequences were amplified from RNA transcripts. TCR CDR3 underwent first-round RT-PCR with the HTBI primer set. TCRdb re-called the multiplex PCR reads with MiXCR, one entry per CDR3 protein. The profile covers under 700,000 distinct CDR3 sequences, with approximately 15% appearing a single time and 15% to 20% taken by the ten largest. This CDR3 is built from 16 residues. V shed 2 bases and J shed 0 bases, with 11 bases lying between them. Germline values: CDR1 MGHDK, CDR2 SYGVNS. Study observations and caveats: Most clonotypes expanded in thyroid above 0.001 were likewise present in blood.

Concerning this clonotype: The antigen remains unidentified.

J is TRBJ1-3 and V is TRBV25-1; D remains unclear. The TCR originated in a woman younger than 35 with Graves' hyperthyroidism. Sample: blood. The CDR3 bases are TGTGCCAGCAGTGAAAGGAGCTCCACCTCTGGAAACACCATATATTTT. It yields the protein CASSERSSTSGNTIYF.